Listed below are T cell receptor beta chains from one sample, sequenced in a study of T-cell reconstitution after alpha-beta-depleted transplantation in children. TCRdb analysed the PCR reads with MiXCR anew, one entry per CDR3 protein. The table shows approximately 1,000,000 distinct CDR3 sequences, with about 29% occurring only once. The sequencing used PBMCs, mostly from graft donor cells, collected 360 days after TCRalphabeta/CD19-depleted stem cell transplant. These TCRs come from a boy in the first two years of life who had a stem cell transplant for SCID, so the T cells may come from the graft donor. Both conserved end residues are part of each CDR3. D genes are given only for firm matches.

TRBJ2-1	.	TRBV12-3/TRBV12-4	CASSLSRPSSYNEQFF
TRBJ2-7	TRBD1	TRBV19	CASSRDRTNREQYF
TRBJ1-1	.	TRBV4-1	CASSQGPAVATEAFF
TRBJ1-5	.	TRBV6-1	CASSRGPEGGQPQHF
TRBJ1-1	TRBD1	TRBV7-2	CASSPQGRWTEAFF
TRBJ2-6	TRBD1	TRBV12-3/TRBV12-4	CASRSFGTDRSGANVLTF
TRBJ2-2	.	TRBV6-2/TRBV6-3	CALRSTVTGELFF
TRBJ1-1	.	TRBV7-2	CASSLGSPGGGTEAFF
TRBJ2-1	.	TRBV19	CASSIGESSYNEQFF
TRBJ2-3	.	TRBV28	CASSLLGNTQYF
TRBJ2-1	.	TRBV18	CASSPPGAYNEQFF
TRBJ2-3	TRBD2	TRBV6-2/TRBV6-3	CASRWGRGATDTQYF
TRBJ1-6	TRBD1	TRBV6-5	CASSPEVRGSPLHF